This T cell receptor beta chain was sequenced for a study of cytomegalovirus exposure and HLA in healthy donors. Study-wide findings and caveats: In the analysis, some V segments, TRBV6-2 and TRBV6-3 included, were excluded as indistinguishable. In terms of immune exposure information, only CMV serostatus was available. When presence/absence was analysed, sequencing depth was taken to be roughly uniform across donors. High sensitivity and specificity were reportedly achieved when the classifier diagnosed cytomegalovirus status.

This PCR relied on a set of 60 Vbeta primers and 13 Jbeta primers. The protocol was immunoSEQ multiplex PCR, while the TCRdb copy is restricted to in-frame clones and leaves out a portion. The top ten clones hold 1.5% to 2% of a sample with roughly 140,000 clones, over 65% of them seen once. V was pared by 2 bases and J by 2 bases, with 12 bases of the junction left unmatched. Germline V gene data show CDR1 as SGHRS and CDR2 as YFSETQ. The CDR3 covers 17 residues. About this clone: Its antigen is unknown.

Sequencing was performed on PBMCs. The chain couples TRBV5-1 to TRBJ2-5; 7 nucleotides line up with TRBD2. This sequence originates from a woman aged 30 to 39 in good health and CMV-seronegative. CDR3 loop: CASSLSLVPGGQETQYF. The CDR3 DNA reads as TGCGCCAGCAGCTTAAGTCTCGTGCCGGGAGGACAAGAGACCCAGTACTTC.